The T cell receptor (beta chain) described here comes from a study of shared clonotypes between healthy human individuals. The sample holds one count of this clone. Its cognate antigen is unknown. TCRdb's copy holds only in-frame clones and misses some; the assay was immunoSEQ multiplex PCR. The sample holds over 400,000 clones; 81% are singletons and the top ten take more than 9.5%. CDR3 length equals 14 residues. Germline values: CDR1 LNHDA, CDR2 SQIVND (reference sequence). V dropped 5 bases and J dropped 6 bases, with 13 bases sitting between them. Study-level points and caveats: The sampled material consisted only of blood, and tissue repertoires are likely to differ.

V and J are TRBV19 and TRBJ1-4; D gene unclear. The material sequenced was PBMCs. The clonotype originates from a woman aged 40 to 50 in good health. Some clones in this sample may be carry-over from other donors' samples. The DNA for the CDR3 is TGTGCCAGTAGTCCTCCCGGGTTCTATGAAAAACTGTTTTTT. Translation: CASSPPGFYEKLFF.